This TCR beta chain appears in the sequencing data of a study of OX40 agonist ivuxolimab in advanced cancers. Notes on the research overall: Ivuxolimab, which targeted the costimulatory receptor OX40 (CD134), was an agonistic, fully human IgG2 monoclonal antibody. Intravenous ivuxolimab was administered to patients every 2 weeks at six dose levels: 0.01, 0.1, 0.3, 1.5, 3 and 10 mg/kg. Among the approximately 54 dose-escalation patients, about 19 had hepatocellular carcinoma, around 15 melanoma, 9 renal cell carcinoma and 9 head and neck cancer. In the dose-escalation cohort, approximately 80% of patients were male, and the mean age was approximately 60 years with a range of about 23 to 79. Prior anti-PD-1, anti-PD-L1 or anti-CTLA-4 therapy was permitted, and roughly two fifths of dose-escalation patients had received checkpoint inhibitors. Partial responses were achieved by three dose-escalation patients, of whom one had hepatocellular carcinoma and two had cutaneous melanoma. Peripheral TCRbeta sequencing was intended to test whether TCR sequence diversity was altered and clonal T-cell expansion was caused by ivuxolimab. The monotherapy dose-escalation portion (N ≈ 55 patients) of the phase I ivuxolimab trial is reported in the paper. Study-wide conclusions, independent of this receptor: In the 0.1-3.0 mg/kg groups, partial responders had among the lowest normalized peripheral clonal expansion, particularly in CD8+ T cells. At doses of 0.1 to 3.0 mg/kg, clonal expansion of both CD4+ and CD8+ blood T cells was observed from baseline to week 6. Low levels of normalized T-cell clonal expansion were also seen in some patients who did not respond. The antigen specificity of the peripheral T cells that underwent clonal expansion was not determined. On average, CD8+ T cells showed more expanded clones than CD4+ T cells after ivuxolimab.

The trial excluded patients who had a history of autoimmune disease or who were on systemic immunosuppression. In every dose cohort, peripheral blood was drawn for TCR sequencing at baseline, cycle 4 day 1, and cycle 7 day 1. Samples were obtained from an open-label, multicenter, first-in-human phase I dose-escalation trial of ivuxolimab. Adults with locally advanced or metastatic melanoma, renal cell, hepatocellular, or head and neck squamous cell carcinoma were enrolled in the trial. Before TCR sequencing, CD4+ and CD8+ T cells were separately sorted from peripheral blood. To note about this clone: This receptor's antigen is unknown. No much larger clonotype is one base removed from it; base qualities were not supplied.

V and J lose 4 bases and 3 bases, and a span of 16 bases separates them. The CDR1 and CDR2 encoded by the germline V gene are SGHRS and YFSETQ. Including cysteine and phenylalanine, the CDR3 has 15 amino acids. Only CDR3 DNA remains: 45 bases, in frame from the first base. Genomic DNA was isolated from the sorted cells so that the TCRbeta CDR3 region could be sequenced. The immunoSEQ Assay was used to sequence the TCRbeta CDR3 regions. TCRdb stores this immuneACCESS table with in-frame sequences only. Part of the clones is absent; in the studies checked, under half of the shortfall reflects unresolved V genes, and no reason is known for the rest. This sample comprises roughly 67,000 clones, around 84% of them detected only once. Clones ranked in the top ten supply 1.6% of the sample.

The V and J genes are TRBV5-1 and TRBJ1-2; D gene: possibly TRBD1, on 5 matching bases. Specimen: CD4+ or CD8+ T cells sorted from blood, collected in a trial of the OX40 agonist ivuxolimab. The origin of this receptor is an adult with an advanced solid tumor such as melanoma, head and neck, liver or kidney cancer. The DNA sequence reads TGCGCCAGCAGCGTAACCGGGACTGGCGACTATGGCTACACCTTC. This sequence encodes CASSVTGTGDYGYTF.